The clone carrying this T cell receptor (beta chain) was recorded a few times. The data originate from a study of chronic HIV infection and antiretroviral therapy. Per the germline V gene, CDR1 is SQVTM and CDR2 is ANQGSEA. Trimming left V 6 bases short and J 4 bases short, with 9 bases between. This CDR3 has 11 residues. TCRdb recomputed calls from the 5' RACE reads with MiXCR, one row per CDR3 protein. The table records 40,000 to 50,000 distinct CDR3 sequences, about 19% of them present only once. The V call is TRBV29-1, the J call TRBJ1-2; possible D gene TRBD1, 5 bases. This receptor was identified in an adult who had HIV and had not received antiretroviral therapy, or was an uninfected healthy control (not recorded which). Sequences were obtained from peripheral blood. The CDR3 bases are TGCAGCGTCACAGGAGTCTATGGCTACACCTTC. Amino acids: CSVTGVYGYTF.